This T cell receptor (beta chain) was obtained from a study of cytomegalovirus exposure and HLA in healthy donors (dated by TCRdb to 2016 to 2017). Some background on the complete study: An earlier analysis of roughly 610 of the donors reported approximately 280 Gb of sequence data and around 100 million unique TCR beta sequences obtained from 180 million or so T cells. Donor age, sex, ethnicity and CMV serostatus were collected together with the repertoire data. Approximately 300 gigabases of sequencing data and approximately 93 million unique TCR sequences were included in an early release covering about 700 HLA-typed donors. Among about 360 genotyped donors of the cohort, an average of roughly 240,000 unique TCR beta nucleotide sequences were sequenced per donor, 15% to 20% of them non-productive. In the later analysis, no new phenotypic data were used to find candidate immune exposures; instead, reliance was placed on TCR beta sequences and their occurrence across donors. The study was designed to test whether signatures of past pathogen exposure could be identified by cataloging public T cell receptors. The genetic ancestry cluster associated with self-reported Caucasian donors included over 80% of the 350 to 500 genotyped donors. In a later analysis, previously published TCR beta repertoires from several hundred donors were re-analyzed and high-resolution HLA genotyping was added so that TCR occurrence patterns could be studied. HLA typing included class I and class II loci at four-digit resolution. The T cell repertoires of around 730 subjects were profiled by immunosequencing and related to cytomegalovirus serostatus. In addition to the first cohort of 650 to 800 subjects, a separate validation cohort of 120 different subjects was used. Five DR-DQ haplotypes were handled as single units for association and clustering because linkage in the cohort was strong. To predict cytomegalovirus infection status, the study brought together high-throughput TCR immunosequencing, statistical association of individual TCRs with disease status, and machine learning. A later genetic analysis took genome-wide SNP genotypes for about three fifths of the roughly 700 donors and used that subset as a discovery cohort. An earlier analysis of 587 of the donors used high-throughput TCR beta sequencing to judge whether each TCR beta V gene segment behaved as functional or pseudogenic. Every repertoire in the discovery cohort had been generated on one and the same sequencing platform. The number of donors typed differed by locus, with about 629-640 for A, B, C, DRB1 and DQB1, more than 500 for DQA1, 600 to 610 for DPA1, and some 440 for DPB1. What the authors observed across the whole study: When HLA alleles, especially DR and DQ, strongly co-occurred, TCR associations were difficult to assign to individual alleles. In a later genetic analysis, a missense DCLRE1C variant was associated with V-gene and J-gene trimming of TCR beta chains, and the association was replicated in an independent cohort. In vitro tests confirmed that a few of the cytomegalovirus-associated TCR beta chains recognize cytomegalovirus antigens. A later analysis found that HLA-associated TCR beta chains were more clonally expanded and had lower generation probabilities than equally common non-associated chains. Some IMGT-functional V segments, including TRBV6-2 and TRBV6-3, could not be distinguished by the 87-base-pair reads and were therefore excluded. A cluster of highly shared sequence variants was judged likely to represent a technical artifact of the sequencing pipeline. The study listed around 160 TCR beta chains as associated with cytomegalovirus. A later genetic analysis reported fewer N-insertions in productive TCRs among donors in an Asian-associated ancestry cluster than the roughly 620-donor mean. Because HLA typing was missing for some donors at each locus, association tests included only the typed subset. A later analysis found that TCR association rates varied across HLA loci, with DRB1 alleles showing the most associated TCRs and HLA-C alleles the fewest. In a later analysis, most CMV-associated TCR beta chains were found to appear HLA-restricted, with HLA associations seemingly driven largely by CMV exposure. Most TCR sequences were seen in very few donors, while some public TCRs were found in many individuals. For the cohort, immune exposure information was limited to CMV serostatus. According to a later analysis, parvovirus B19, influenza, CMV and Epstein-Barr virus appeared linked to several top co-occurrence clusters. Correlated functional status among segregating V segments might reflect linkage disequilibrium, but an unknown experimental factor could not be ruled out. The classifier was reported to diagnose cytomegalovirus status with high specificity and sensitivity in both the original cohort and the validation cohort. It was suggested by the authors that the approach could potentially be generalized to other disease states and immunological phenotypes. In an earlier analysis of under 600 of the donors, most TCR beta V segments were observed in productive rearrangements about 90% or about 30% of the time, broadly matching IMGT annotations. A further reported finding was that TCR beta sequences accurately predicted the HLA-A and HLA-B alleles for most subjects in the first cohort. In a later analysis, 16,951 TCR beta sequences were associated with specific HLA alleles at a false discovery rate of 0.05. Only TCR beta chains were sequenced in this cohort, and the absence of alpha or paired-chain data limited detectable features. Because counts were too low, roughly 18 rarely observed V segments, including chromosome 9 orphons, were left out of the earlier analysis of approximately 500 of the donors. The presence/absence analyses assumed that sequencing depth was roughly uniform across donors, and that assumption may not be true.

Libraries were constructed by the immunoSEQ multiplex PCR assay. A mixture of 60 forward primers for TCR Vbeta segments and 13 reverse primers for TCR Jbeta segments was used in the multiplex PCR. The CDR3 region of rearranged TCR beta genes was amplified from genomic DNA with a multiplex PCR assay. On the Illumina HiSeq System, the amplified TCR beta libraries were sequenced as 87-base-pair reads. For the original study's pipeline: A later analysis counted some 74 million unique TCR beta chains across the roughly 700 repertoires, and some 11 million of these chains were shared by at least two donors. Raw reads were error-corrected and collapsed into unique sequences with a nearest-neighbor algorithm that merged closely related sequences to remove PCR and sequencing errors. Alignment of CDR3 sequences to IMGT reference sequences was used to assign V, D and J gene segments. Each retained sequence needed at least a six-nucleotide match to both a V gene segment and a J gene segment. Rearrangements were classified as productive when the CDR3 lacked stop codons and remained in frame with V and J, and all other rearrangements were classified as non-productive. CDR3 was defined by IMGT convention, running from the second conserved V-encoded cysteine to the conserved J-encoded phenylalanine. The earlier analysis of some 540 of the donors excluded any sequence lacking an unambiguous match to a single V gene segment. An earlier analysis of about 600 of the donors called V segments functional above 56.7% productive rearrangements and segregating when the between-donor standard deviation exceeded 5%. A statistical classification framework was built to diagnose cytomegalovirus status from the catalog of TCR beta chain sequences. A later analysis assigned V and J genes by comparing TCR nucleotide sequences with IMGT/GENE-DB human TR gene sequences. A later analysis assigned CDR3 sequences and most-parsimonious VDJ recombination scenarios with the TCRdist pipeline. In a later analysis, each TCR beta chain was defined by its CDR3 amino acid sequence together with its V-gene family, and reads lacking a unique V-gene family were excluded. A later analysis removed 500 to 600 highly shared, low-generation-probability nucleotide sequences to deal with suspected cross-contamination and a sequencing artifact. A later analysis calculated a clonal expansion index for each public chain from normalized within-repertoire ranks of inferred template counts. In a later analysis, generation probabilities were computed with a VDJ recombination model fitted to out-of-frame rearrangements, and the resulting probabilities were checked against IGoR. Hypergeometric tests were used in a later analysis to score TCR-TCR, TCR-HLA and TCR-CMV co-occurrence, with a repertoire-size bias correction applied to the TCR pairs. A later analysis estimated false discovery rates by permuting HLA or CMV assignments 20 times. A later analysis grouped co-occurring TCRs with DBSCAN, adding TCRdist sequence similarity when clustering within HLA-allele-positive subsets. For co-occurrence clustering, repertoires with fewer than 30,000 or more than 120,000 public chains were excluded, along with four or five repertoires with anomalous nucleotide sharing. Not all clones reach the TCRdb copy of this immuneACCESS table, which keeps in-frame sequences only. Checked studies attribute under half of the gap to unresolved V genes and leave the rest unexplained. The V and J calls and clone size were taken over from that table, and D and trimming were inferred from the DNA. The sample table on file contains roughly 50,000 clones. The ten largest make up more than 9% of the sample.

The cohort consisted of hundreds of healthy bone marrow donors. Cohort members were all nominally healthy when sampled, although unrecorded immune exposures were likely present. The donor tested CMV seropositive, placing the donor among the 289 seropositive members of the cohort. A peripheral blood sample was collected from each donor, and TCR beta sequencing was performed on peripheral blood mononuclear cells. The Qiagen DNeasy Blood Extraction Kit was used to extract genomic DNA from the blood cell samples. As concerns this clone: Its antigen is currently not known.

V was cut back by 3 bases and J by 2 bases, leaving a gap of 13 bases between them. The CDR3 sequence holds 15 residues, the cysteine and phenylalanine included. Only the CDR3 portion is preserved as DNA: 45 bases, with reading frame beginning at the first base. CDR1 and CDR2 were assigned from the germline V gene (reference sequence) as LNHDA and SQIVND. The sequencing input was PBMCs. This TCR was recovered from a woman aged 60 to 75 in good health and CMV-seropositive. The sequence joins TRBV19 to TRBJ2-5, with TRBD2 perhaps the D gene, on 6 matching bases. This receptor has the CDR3 CASSIGGVDQETQYF. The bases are TGTGCCAGTAGTATTGGAGGGGTTGATCAAGAGACCCAGTACTTC.